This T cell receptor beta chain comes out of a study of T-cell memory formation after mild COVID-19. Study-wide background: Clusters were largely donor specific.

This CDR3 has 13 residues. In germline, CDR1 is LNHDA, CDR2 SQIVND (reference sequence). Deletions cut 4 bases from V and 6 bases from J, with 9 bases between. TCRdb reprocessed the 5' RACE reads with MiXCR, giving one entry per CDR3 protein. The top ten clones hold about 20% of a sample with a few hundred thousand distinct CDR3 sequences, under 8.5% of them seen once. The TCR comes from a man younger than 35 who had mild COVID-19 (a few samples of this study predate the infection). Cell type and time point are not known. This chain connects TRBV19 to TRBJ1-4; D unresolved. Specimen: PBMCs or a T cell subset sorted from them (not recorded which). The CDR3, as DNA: TGTGCCAGTAGTACCCTGGAGGATGAAAAACTGTTTTTT. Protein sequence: CASSTLEDEKLFF.